Sequencing of this TCR beta chain was carried out in a study of T cells in Graves' hyperthyroidism and ophthalmopathy. Notes on the study in general: From stable hyperthyroidism, ophthalmopathy was set apart by a 13 V-J model. Prediction of ophthalmopathy progression came a median roughly 6.7 months pre-onset.

This clonotype came up many times. Its specificity is unknown. RNA transcripts yielded amplified TCR beta CDR3 regions. The TCR CDR3 was amplified in a first-round RT-PCR using the HTBI primer set. A single record per CDR3 protein comes from TCRdb applying MiXCR to the multiplex PCR reads. The sample records about 370,000 distinct CDR3 sequences, 12% to 15% being singletons. Deletions cut 2 bases from V and 7 bases from J, with 15 bases between. CDR1 MDHEN and CDR2 SYDVKM come from the germline V gene. The CDR3 length is 14 residues. V gene TRBV28 combines with J gene TRBJ2-7; D may be TRBD1 (6 bases). Sequenced sample: blood. The clonotype comes from a woman in her sixties or seventies with Graves' ophthalmopathy. The chain's CDR3 is CASSLQGKSVEQYF. For the CDR3, the DNA is TGTGCCAGCAGTTTACAGGGGAAGTCGGTTGAGCAGTACTTC.